This TCR beta chain appears in the sequencing data of a study of cytomegalovirus exposure and HLA in healthy donors. Study findings and constraints: Presence/absence analyses supposed approximately even sequencing depth among donors. In a later analysis, at a false discovery rate of 0.05, 16,951 TCR beta sequences matched HLA alleles. Among donors in an Asian-associated ancestry cluster, a later analysis reportedly found fewer N-insertions than the roughly 700-donor mean. Some V segments, including TRBV6-2 and TRBV6-3, were excluded as indistinguishable.

PCR amplification relied on 60 Vbeta primers (plus 13 Jbeta primers). Libraries were prepared by immunoSEQ multiplex PCR; TCRdb keeps only in-frame clonotypes and omits some of them. The sample table includes 150,000 or so clones. CDR3 length: 14 amino acids. Germline V gives CDR1 MGHRA, CDR2 YSYEKL. V was pared by 5 bases and J by 1 base, with 8 bases between. A remark on this clone: Its antigen is still unknown.

J is TRBJ2-2 and V is TRBV4-1; weak D call: TRBD1 (6 bases). Sequencing used PBMCs. The sequence was collected from a middle-aged woman in good health and CMV-seropositive. The CDR3 is CASSLQGNTGELFF. CDR3 nucleotide sequence: TGCGCCAGCAGCTTACAGGGGAACACCGGGGAGCTGTTTTTT.